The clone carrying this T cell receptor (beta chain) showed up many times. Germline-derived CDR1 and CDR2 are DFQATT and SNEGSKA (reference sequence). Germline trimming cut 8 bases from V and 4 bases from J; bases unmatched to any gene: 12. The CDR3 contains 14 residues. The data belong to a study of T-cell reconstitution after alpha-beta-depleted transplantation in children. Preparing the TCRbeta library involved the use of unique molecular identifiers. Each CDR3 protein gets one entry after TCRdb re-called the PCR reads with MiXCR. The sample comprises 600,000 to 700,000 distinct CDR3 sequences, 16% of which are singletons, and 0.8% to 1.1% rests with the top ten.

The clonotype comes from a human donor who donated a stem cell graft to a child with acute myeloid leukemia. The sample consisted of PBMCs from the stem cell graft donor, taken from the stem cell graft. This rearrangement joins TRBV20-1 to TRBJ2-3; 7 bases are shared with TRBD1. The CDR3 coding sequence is TGCAGTCTGGTACCAACACAGGGGCCAGATACGCAGTATTTT. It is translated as CSLVPTQGPDTQYF.